The present TCR beta chain was sequenced within a study of blood T cell repertoires in COVID-19. Enrollees, roughly 18 to 89 years old, lived in approximately 24 US areas. Sequencing used immunoSEQ multiplex PCR; TCRdb keeps in-frame clones, though not all of them. Of about 180,000 clones listed, approximately 85% are singletons. This CDR3 has 15 amino acids. Looked up from germline, CDR1 is SGHDT and CDR2 is YYEEEE. V lost 4 bases, J lost 3 bases, and 8 bases stayed unmatched. The rearrangement links TRBV5-6 to TRBJ1-2; TRBD1 matches at 8 bases. This receptor was identified in a man aged 35 to 55 who had recovered from COVID-19. Source material: PBMCs or T cells enriched from blood (not recorded which). The CDR3 DNA sequence: TGTGCCAGCAGCCCAGGGGGCGAGGGGGACTATGGCTACACCTTC. As protein: CASSPGGEGDYGYTF.